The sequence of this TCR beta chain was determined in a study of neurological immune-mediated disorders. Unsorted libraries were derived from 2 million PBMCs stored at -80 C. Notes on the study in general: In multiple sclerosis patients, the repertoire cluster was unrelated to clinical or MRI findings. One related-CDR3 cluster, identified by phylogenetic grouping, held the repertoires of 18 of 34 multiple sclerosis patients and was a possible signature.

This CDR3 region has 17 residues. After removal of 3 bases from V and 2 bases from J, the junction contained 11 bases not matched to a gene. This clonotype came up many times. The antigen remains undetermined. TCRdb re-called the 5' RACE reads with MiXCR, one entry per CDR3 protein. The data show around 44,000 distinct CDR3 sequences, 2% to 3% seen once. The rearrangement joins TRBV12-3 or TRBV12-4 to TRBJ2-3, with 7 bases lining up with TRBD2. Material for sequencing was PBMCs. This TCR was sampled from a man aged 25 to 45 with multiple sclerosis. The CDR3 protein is CASSFRIGGRATDTQYF. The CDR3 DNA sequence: TGTGCCAGCAGTTTCCGAATTGGGGGGAGGGCCACAGATACGCAGTATTTT.